One sample yielded the 11 T cell receptor beta chains listed below, sequenced in a study of immune heterogeneity within non-small cell lung tumors. For the TCR beta CDR3, multiplex PCR with 32 V and 13 J primers performed the amplification. Each CDR3 protein gets one entry after TCRdb re-called the multiplex PCR reads with MiXCR. The data contain approximately 6,000 distinct CDR3 sequences, roughly 23% of them singletons. Bulk tumor genomic DNA was the template, and each sample received about 600 ng. Several biopsies were spaced far apart within each primary tumor and obtained as surgery took place. The study cohort was described as untreated, and its members had newly diagnosed non-small cell lung cancer. They went on to have curative surgery. Sequenced sample: lung tumor tissue. All receptors derive from a man aged 55-75 years with non-small cell lung cancer.

By share of the sample, this clonotype is medium-sized. The genes are TRBV18 and TRBJ2-3, with 7 bases matching TRBD1. The CDR3 loop spans 16 amino acids. J lost 0 bases, V lost 3 bases, and 6 bases had no gene match. Germline CDR1 reads KGHSH; CDR2 reads LQKENI. This chain's CDR3 is CASSPLQGPSTDTQYF. Written as DNA, the CDR3 is TGTGCCAGCTCACCTCTACAGGGGCCTAGCACAGATACGCAGTATTTT.

In its sample, this clonotype ranks as medium-sized (0.01 to 0.1%). CDR3: CASMPKFREQFF. The DNA for the CDR3 is TGTGCCAGCATGCCCAAATTTCGTGAGCAGTTCTTC. This chain links TRBV12-3 or TRBV12-4 with TRBJ2-1; D is unclear. Trimming removed 7 bases at V and 9 bases at J, with 13 bases between. The CDR3 totals 12 residues.

There are a few counts of this clonotype. Relative to the germline gene, one junction end is altered; a read error may explain this. The chain combines TRBV3-1 with TRBJ2-5; TRBD2 agrees at 10 bases. This CDR3 is 17 amino acids long. The germline CDR1 and CDR2 sequences are LGHDT and YNNKEL (reference sequence). DNA of the CDR3: TGTGCCTGCAGCCCCTACGGCCTACTAGCGGGAAAAGAGACCCAGTACTTC. Protein product: CACSPYGLLAGKETQYF.

This clonotype was seen repeatedly, ten times or more. The chain has TRBV9 and TRBJ1-3; D remains ambiguous. V was clipped by 4 bases and J by 0 bases, with 5 bases between them. Germline CDR1 is SGDLS and CDR2 is YYNGEE. The CDR3 has 13 residues. The CDR3 DNA reads TGTGCCAGCAGCTCGAGCTCTGGAAACACCATATATTTT. It codes for CASSSSSGNTIYF.

Concerning this clonotype: A much larger clone sits a single nucleotide away, making a read error possible. J is TRBJ2-6 and V is TRBV28, with D perhaps TRBD1 (6 bases). Germline CDR1 is MDHEN and CDR2 is SYDVKM. Trimming left V 8 bases short and J 0 bases short, with 23 bases between. This CDR3 has 19 residues. CDR3 in amino acids: CASGSAWGLTSSGANVLTF. In nucleotides, the CDR3 is TGTGCCAGCGGTTCCGCCTGGGGGCTAACAAGCTCTGGGGCCAACGTCCTGACTTTC.

In its sample, this clonotype is medium-sized. This chain connects TRBV7-3 to TRBJ1-2; D perhaps matches TRBD1 (6 bases). V was shortened by 1 base and J by 13 bases, with 13 bases between the two germline ends. CDR3 size: 12 residues. Germline V lookup: CDR1 SGHTA, CDR2 FQGTGA. CDR3 bases: TGTGCCAGCAGCTTAAACAGGGAAGTACTCACCTTC. Its translation: CASSLNREVLTF.

This clonotype has a count of ten or more. A read error is possible here, since a much larger clone lies one base away. The chain is built from TRBV27 and TRBJ2-7; 9 bases align to TRBD2. CDR1 is MNHEY, CDR2 SMNVEV, per germline (reference sequence). The CDR3 loop spans 14 amino acids. The chain's CDR3 is CASSLAGQAYEQCF. In nucleotides, the CDR3 is TGTGCCAGCAGTCTAGCGGGACAAGCCTACGAGCAGTGCTTC.

By share of the sample, this clonotype is medium-sized. The chain couples TRBV2 to TRBJ2-7, with 7 bases that match TRBD1. This CDR3 spans 17 amino acids. Germline lookup yields CDR1 SNHLY and CDR2 FYNNEI. V trimming: 1 base; J trimming: 1 base; junction bases outside the gene matches: 10. The CDR3 sequence: CASSEEGANAISYEQYF. DNA of the CDR3: TGTGCCAGCAGTGAAGAGGGGGCAAACGCGATATCCTACGAGCAGTACTTC.

The chain is built from TRBV28 and TRBJ2-2, with a weak D call TRBD2 (7 bases). Germline V CDR1 and CDR2: MDHEN, SYDVKM. There are 15 residues in the CDR3. Deletions cut 5 bases from V and 6 bases from J, with 16 bases between. CDR3 region: CASSQGGGGAGELFF. CDR3 DNA: TGTGCCAGCAGTCAAGGGGGGGGCGGAGCCGGGGAGCTGTTTTTT.

About this clonotype itself: One end of the junction varies from germline; a read error may be responsible. The genes are TRBV6-1 and TRBJ2-7; D might be TRBD1 or TRBD2, each matching 5 bases. The V gene's germline CDR1 is MNHNS and CDR2 SASEGT. The length of the CDR3 is 15 residues. The CDR3 spells CAISPTTGTAYEQYF. The CDR3 nucleotides are TGTGCCATCAGTCCTACGACTGGGACCGCCTACGAGCAGTACTTC.

As regards this clonotype: This could be a read error, since a much larger clone is one nucleotide away. The chain couples TRBV5-1 to TRBJ2-1, with 9 bases that match TRBD2. Germline values: CDR1 SGHRS, CDR2 YFSETQ. There are 16 residues in the CDR3. Written as DNA, the CDR3 is TGCGCCAGCAGCGAGAGTTGGACTAGCGTGTACAAAGAGCAGTTCTTC. Protein product: CASSESWTSVYKEQFF.